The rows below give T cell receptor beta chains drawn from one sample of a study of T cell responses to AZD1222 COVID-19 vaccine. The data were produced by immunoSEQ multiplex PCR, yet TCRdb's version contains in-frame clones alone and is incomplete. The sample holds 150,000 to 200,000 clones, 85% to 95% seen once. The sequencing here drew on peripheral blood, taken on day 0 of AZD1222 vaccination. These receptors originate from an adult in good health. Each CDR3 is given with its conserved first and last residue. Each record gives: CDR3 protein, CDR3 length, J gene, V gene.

CDR3: CASSLPYTEQFF
length: 12
J: TRBJ2-1
V: TRBV4-1

CDR3: CASSVGVSGRASAGELFF
length: 18
J: TRBJ2-2
V: TRBV9

CDR3: CASRLTGFTSLGANVLTF
length: 18
J: TRBJ2-6
V: TRBV5-1

CDR3: CASSLPGGANTGELFF
length: 16
J: TRBJ2-2
V: TRBV5-1

CDR3: CASSIRDEQFF
length: 11
J: TRBJ2-1
V: TRBV10-1

CDR3: CASQGQGDTGELFF
length: 14
J: TRBJ2-2
V: TRBV2

CDR3: CSGWSLGEAFF
length: 11
J: TRBJ1-1
V: TRBV29-1

CDR3: CASSVLAGGLDTQYF
length: 15
J: TRBJ2-3
V: TRBV19

CDR3: CATSRELGQGLATNEKLFF
length: 19
J: TRBJ1-4
V: TRBV15

CDR3: CASSVGGDRGQPQHF
length: 15
J: TRBJ1-5
V: TRBV9

CDR3: CASSPQSGSGNEQFF
length: 15
J: TRBJ2-1
V: TRBV18

CDR3: CASSLRRTGDRRSGNTIYF
length: 19
J: TRBJ1-3
V: TRBV4-1